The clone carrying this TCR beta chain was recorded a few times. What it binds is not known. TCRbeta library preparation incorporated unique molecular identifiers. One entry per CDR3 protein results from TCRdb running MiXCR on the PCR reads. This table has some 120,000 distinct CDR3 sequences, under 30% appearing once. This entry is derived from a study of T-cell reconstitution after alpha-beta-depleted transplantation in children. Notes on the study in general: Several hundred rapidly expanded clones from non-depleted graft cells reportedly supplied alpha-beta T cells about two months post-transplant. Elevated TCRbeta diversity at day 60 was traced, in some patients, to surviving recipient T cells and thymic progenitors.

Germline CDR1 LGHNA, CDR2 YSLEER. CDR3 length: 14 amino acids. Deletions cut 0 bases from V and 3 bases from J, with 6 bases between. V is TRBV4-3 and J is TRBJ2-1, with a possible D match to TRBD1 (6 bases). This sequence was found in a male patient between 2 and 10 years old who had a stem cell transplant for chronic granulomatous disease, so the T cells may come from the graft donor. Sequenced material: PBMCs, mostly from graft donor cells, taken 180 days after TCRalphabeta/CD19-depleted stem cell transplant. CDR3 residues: CASSQEGHYNEQFF. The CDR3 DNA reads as TGCGCCAGCAGCCAAGAGGGACACTACAATGAGCAGTTCTTC.